This entry describes one TCR beta chain. Its antigen remains unknown. Germline V gene data show CDR1 as MNHNY and CDR2 as SVGAGI (reference sequence). Trimming at V came to 2 bases and at J to 7 bases, leaving 9 bases not matched to a gene. CDR3 length equals 16 residues. TCRdb's table, derived via immunoSEQ multiplex PCR, lists solely in-frame clones and lacks some. This table has tens of thousands of clones, about nine tenths appearing once. This sample was taken from a study of T cell responses to AZD1222 COVID-19 vaccine. Study as a whole: The study pooled second doses at about 4 or about 12 weeks. Study-wide results and caveats: Following two doses of AZD1222, Spike-specific TCR breadth and depth rose. Spike-wide coverage was observed for vaccine-associated CD4 TCRs, with dominant responses at 160-218 and 743-854. Donor demographics were predominantly white British with a female majority; clonal diversity may be underestimated.

This chain joins TRBV6-6 and TRBJ1-5; 9 positions agree with TRBD1. Sequencing was performed on peripheral blood, taken on day 0 of AZD1222 vaccination. This TCR was recovered from an adult in good health. CDR3 sequence: CASSYGTGPLGQPQHF. The CDR3, as DNA: TGTGCCAGCAGTTACGGGACAGGGCCCCTAGGGCAGCCCCAGCATTTT.